These 30 T cell receptor beta chains originate from one sample sequenced in a study of CXCR3-negative and CXCR3-positive naive CD8 T cells. Carrying UMI labels, the TRB cDNA libraries were prepared through 5' RACE. Using the 5' RACE reads, TCRdb records one entry per CDR3 protein without DNA. This table holds tens of thousands of distinct CDR3 sequences. The sequenced sample was memory CD8+ T cells from blood. Receptors originate from a human donor in good health. Some clones in this sample may be carry-over from other donors' samples.

The chain recombines TRBV6-2 or TRBV6-3 with TRBJ2-1; TCRdb designates TRBD1, a call that cannot be tested without DNA. CDR1 MNHEY and CDR2 SVGEGT come from the germline V gene. The length of the CDR3 is 14 residues. The CDR3 sequence: CASSYSSGVGEQFF.

The chain uses TRBV6-2 or TRBV6-3 and TRBJ2-1; absent DNA, TCRdb's TRBD1 call cannot be checked. Per the germline V gene, CDR1 is MNHEY and CDR2 is SVGEGT. This CDR3 region has 15 residues. The CDR3 loop reads CASIDPGGYYNEQFF.

V usage is TRBV11-3 and J usage is TRBJ1-2; TCRdb proposes TRBD1, but this gene call is untestable without DNA. The CDR3 runs to 21 residues. Germline CDR1 reads SGHNT; CDR2 reads YENEEA. CDR3 region: CASRPQKTPGRSGTSNYGYTF. The variable domain in full, with the rest retrieved from reference TRBV11-3 and TRBJ1-2, is EAGVVQSPRYKIIEKKQPVAFWCNPISGHNTLYWYLQNLGQGPELLIRYENEEAVDDSQLPKDRFSAERLKGVDSTLKIQPAELGDSAVYLCASRPQKTPGRSGTSNYGYTFGSGTRLTVV.

This chain joins TRBV13 and TRBJ1-1. The length of the CDR3 is 14 residues. Germline CDR1 PRHDT, CDR2 FYEKMQ (reference sequence). The CDR3 is CASSLSLEGAVAFF.

The chain couples TRBV28 to TRBJ2-7. The CDR3 spans 14 residues. Germline-derived CDR1 and CDR2 are MDHEN and SYDVKM. CDR3: CASSFFSNSYEQYF.

The chain has TRBV28 and TRBJ2-5. Per the germline V gene, CDR1 is MDHEN and CDR2 is SYDVKM. This CDR3 region has 13 residues. The CDR3 here is CASSFGESRTQYF. The entire variable domain, with the rest obtained from reference TRBV28 and TRBJ2-5, is as follows: DVKVTQSSRYLVKRTGEKVFLECVQDMDHENMFWYRQDPGLGLRLIYFSYDVKMKEKGDIPEGYSVSREKKERFSLILESASTNQTSMYLCASSFGESRTQYFGPGTRLLVL.

V and J are TRBV28 and TRBJ1-1; TCRdb designates TRBD1, a call that cannot be tested without DNA. In germline, CDR1 is MDHEN, CDR2 SYDVKM. The CDR3 runs 13 residues. The CDR3 region is CASTGLGQLEAFF.

The CDR3 reads CASSLVGQGINGELFF. The chain has TRBV5-1 and TRBJ2-2; TCRdb names TRBD1, which stays unverified in the absence of DNA. The CDR3 length is 16 residues. Germline lookup yields CDR1 SGHRS and CDR2 YFSETQ. The variable domain in full, with the rest retrieved from reference TRBV5-1 and TRBJ2-2, is KAGVTQTPRYLIKTRGQQVTLSCSPISGHRSVSWYQQTPGQGLQFLFEYFSETQRNKGNFPGRFSGRQFSNSRSEMNVSTLELGDSALYLCASSLVGQGINGELFFGEGSRLTVL.

The chain joins TRBV7-6 to TRBJ1-1; TCRdb calls TRBD1, which cannot be checked without DNA. Looked up from germline, CDR1 is SGHVS and CDR2 is FNYEAQ. The CDR3 contains 16 residues. The CDR3: CASSSGTAGTNTEAFF.

V usage is TRBV28 and J usage is TRBJ2-7; the D call of TRBD2 rests on TCRdb alone, since no DNA is present to check it. Germline-derived CDR1 and CDR2 are MDHEN and SYDVKM. This CDR3 has 15 amino acids. The CDR3 reads CASFKPSGGTYEQYF. Filled out from reference TRBV28 and TRBJ2-7, the complete variable domain reads DVKVTQSSRYLVKRTGEKVFLECVQDMDHENMFWYRQDPGLGLRLIYFSYDVKMKEKGDIPEGYSVSREKKERFSLILESASTNQTSMYLCASFKPSGGTYEQYFGPGTRLTVT.

The V and J genes are TRBV6-5 and TRBJ2-3; TCRdb picks TRBD2, but there is no DNA to check that call. CDR3 length: 15 amino acids. Germline CDR1 is MNHEY and CDR2 is SVGAGI. The CDR3 reads CASSPLDGRSDTQYF.

The rearrangement links TRBV5-5 to TRBJ2-7; the TCRdb call, TRBD1, lacks DNA for checking. The CDR3 contains 13 residues. CDR1 and CDR2 from the germline V gene are SGHKS and YYEKEE (reference sequence). The CDR3 region is CASSGGETYEQYF.

The chain recombines TRBV14 with TRBJ2-7. CDR3 length: 15 residues. CDR1 is SGHDN, CDR2 FVKESK, per germline. The CDR3 spells CASSQETAGLYEQYF.

The chain carries TRBV5-6 and TRBJ1-2. This CDR3 contains 13 residues. Germline values: CDR1 SGHDT, CDR2 YYEEEE. The CDR3 loop reads CASSQITGSGYTF.

CDR3 sequence reads: CASSFVAGNTGELFF. The genes are TRBV12-3 or TRBV12-4 and TRBJ2-2. The CDR3 has 15 amino acids.

The V gene is TRBV7-2, the J gene TRBJ2-7; TCRdb proposes TRBD1, but this gene call is untestable without DNA. There are 16 residues in the CDR3. Germline CDR1 reads SGHTA; CDR2 reads FQGNSA. This CDR3 is CASSLGGQPAIYEQYF.

The chain has TRBV25-1 and TRBJ1-5. This CDR3 has 14 amino acids. Per germline, CDR1 MGHDK and CDR2 SYGVNS. CDR3 loop: CASSVAGNYQPQHF.

The CDR3 loop is CASSLDPYTDTQYF. This sequence joins TRBV11-2 and TRBJ2-3. Germline V gene data show CDR1 as SGHAT and CDR2 as FQNNGV. This CDR3 has 14 residues.

V is TRBV10-3 and J is TRBJ2-2; TCRdb selects TRBD1, and the lack of DNA leaves this call unchecked. This CDR3 has 17 residues. The germline CDR1 and CDR2 sequences are ENHRY and SYGVKD. CDR3 sequence reads: CAISESQGSWNTGELFF.

The chain couples TRBV11-1 to TRBJ2-1; TCRdb's D gene call, TRBD2, goes unchecked for lack of DNA. The CDR3 covers 16 residues. Germline V CDR1 and CDR2: SGHAT, FQDESV (reference sequence). CDR3 amino acids: CASSPEARYSYNEQFF.

This rearrangement joins TRBV7-6 to TRBJ1-1; the TCRdb call, TRBD1, lacks DNA for checking. This CDR3 is 15 amino acids long. In germline, CDR1 is SGHVS, CDR2 FNYEAQ. CDR3 amino acids: CASSSPQGLNTEAFF.

This chain joins TRBV29-1 and TRBJ2-2; the D call of TRBD1 rests on TCRdb alone, since no DNA is present to check it. This CDR3 has 14 amino acids. Germline CDR1 is SQVTM and CDR2 is ANQGSEA. CDR3 amino acids: CSTQVAGWTGELFF.

The chain links TRBV29-1 to TRBJ2-3; lacking DNA, the TRBD2 call made by TCRdb goes unchecked. CDR1 is SQVTM and CDR2 is ANQGSEA in the germline V gene. There are 18 residues in the CDR3. CDR3 protein: CSVEETLAGGFLTDTQYF.

The chain employs TRBV25-1 and TRBJ1-3; TCRdb proposes TRBD1, but this gene call is untestable without DNA. Per germline, CDR1 MGHDK and CDR2 SYGVNS. The CDR3 totals 16 residues. CDR3 protein: CASSLPGQGDGNTIYF.

The chain has TRBV14 and TRBJ2-7. The CDR3 extends over 11 amino acids. In germline, CDR1 is SGHDN, CDR2 FVKESK. CDR3 protein: CASSQDGEQYF. Full variable domain (missing parts from reference TRBV14 and TRBJ2-7): EAGVTQFPSHSVIEKGQTVTLRCDPISGHDNLYWYRRVMGKEIKFLLHFVKESKQDESGMPNNRFLAERTGGTYSTLKVQPAELEDSGVYFCASSQDGEQYFGPGTRLTVT.

This rearrangement joins TRBV27 to TRBJ2-1. From germline, CDR1 is MNHEY and CDR2 SMNVEV (reference sequence). The CDR3 sequence is 15 residues long. CDR3: CASSLSSFSYNEQFF.

The chain links TRBV7-6 to TRBJ2-6; TCRdb selects TRBD1, and the lack of DNA leaves this call unchecked. This CDR3 has 18 residues. Germline CDR1 and CDR2: SGHVS and FNYEAQ. CDR3: CASSSGQSIYSGANVLTF.

The chain links TRBV2 to TRBJ2-1. CDR1 and CDR2 from the germline V gene are SNHLY and FYNNEI. CDR3 length: 12 residues. The chain's CDR3 is CASSDQYNEQFF.

This chain uses TRBV7-9 with TRBJ1-1; TCRdb calls TRBD1, which cannot be checked without DNA. This CDR3 is built from 19 residues. Per germline, CDR1 SEHNR and CDR2 FQNEAQ (reference sequence). The chain's CDR3 is CASSLGRAKGESRNTEAFF. Together with reference TRBV7-9 and TRBJ1-1, the CDR3 gives the full variable domain: DTGVSQNPRHKITKRGQNVTFRCDPISEHNRLYWYRQTLGQGPEFLTYFQNEAQLEKSRLLSDRFSAERPKGSFSTLEIQRTEQGDSAMYLCASSLGRAKGESRNTEAFFGQGTRLTVV.

The chain uses TRBV7-6 and TRBJ2-7; TCRdb's D gene call, TRBD1, goes unchecked for lack of DNA. Germline V lookup: CDR1 SGHVS, CDR2 FNYEAQ. The CDR3 runs to 18 residues. This CDR3 is CASSPPTLGTGGIYEQYF.